One sample yielded the 3 T cell receptor beta chains listed below, sequenced in a study of shared clonotypes between healthy human individuals. Measured with immunoSEQ multiplex PCR; TCRdb has only the in-frame clones, and not every one. The sample lists 550,000 to 700,000 clones; 73% were seen once. The specimen was memory CD4+ T cells sorted from blood. Subset of the sample: CD45RA-negative fraction. The receptors here all came from a woman younger than 45 in good health.

The chain recombines TRBV28 with TRBJ2-4; 7 bases are shared with TRBD2. The CDR3 is 15 amino acids. V shed 6 bases, J shed 2 bases, and the junction held 7 bases outside the gene matches. The V gene's germline CDR1 is MDHEN and CDR2 SYDVKM. CDR3 sequence reads: CASSPAGVTKNIQYF. The CDR3 DNA is TGTGCCAGCAGCCCCGCGGGAGTCACCAAAAACATTCAGTACTTC.

This clone was found once. The chain is built from TRBV19 and TRBJ1-2; 7 nucleotides agree with TRBD1. Looked up from germline, CDR1 is LNHDA and CDR2 is SQIVND (reference sequence). The V segment lost 5 bases and the J segment 7 bases; nucleotides outside the gene matches: 13. This CDR3 has 15 amino acids. CDR3 coding DNA: TGTGCCAGTAGTGCCACCGGGACAGCGGGAGGTGGCTACACCTTC. It encodes CASSATGTAGGGYTF.

V is TRBV5-5 and J is TRBJ2-7, with 11 bases fitting TRBD1. The CDR3 extends over 18 amino acids. The trim removed 4 bases at V and 4 bases at J, leaving 16 bases unmatched. Germline CDR1 is SGHKS and CDR2 is YYEKEE (reference sequence). The CDR3 here is CASSPGGTGGFSGYEQYF. CDR3 nucleotides: TGTGCCAGCAGCCCCGGCGGGACAGGGGGTTTTTCGGGGTACGAGCAGTACTTC.